The T cell receptor beta chain under discussion was sequenced for a study of T cells in Graves' hyperthyroidism and ophthalmopathy. Study results and caveats: In simple terms, a model built on 13 V-J features told ophthalmopathy apart from stable hyperthyroidism. The blood repertoire included most of the expanded thyroid clonotypes above 0.001.

RNA transcripts yielded amplified TCR beta CDR3 regions. With the HTBI primer set, the TCR CDR3 went through a first round of RT-PCR. MiXCR, run by TCRdb on the multiplex PCR reads, gives a single entry per CDR3 protein. This sample has about 420,000 distinct CDR3 sequences, with roughly an eighth found just once. The germline gives CDR1 SGHAT, CDR2 FQNNGV. The CDR3 is 14 amino acids. Trimming took off 1 base at V and 3 bases at J, with 10 bases between the two ends. Thyroid ultrasound and orbital computed tomography, with clinical symptoms and serum thyroxine and TRAb, informed diagnoses. The sample holds many counts of this clonotype. Its cognate antigen is unknown.

The TCR was taken from a woman aged 18-30 years with Graves' hyperthyroidism. The rearrangement links TRBV11-2 to TRBJ2-7, with D uncertain. Sequencing was performed on blood. The CDR3 DNA is TGTGCCAGCAGCTTAGTTTATTACGGCTACGAGCAGTACTTC. Amino acid sequence: CASSLVYYGYEQYF.